The clone carrying this T cell receptor beta chain has a handful of counts. The antigen is undetermined. The record originates from a study of blood T cells in healthy people across ages. Study-level points and caveats: A roughly linear age-dependent decrease characterized TCR beta diversity per million T cells.

A sample-barcoded 5' primer and a J-beta primer mix were used in a second PCR of roughly 7 to 12 cycles. TCRdb fed the 5' RACE reads into MiXCR, producing one record per CDR3 protein. The table includes 450,000 to 600,000 distinct CDR3 sequences, over 25% detected once. After removal of 6 bases from V and 4 bases from J, the junction contained 6 bases not matched to a gene. The CDR3 runs to 15 residues. In germline, CDR1 is SGHVS, CDR2 FQNEAQ. With each sample, at least 5 micrograms of total RNA were extracted. These sequences were also reported in another study, on T cells of mothers and their children. That paper states: Extracted RNA, in its entirety, went into cDNA synthesis at roughly 1.4 ug per 15 ul.

This rearrangement joins TRBV7-8 to TRBJ1-6; 7 bases fit TRBD1. The TCR was taken from a boy younger than 10 in good health. Sequencing was done on a sample of blood. The CDR3 coding sequence is TGTGCCAGCAGGAGCGGGACAGCTTATAATTCACCCCTCCACTTT. Protein sequence: CASRSGTAYNSPLHF.